The TCR beta chain described here comes from a study of T cell repertoires in cytomegalovirus infection. Overall study: CMV epitopes in the study were HLA-C-restricted (recently identified) and HLA-B-restricted (well studied). TCR beta signatures that were public indicated CMV infection and matching HLA type.

Comments on this clonotype: The antigen remains undetermined.

Germline values: CDR1 SQVTM, CDR2 ANQGSEA. This CDR3 comprises 14 residues. With 6 bases clipped from V and 2 bases from J, the junction kept 5 bases outside the gene matches. One entry per CDR3 protein results from TCRdb running MiXCR on the reads. The sample holds about 35,000 distinct CDR3 sequences, less than 60% seen once. This TCR derives from a human donor in good health (CMV status not recorded). Some clones in this sample may be carry-over from other donors' samples. The sequencing used CD8+ T cells from cultured PBMCs, collected from culture after CMV antigen stimulation. The J gene is TRBJ1-1, the V gene TRBV29-1; 11 bases match TRBD1. The CDR3: CSVEDRGLNTEAFF. Written as DNA, the CDR3 is TGCAGCGTAGAGGACAGGGGGCTTAACACTGAAGCTTTCTTT.